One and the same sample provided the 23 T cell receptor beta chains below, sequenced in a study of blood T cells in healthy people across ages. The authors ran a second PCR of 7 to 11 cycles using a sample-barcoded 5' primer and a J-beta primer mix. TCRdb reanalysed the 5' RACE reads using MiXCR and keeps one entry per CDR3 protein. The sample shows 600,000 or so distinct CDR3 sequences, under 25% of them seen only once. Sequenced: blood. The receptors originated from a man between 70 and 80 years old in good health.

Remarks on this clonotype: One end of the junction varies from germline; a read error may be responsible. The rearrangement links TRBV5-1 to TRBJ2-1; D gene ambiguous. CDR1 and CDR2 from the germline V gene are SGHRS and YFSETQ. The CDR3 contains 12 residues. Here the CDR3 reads CASSLARSREYF. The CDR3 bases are TGCGCCAGCAGCTTGGCGAGGAGCAGAGAGTACTTC.

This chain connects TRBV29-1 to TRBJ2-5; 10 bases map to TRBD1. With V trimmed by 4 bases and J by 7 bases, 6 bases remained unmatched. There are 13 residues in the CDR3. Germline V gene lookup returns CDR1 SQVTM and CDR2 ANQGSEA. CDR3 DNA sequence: TGCAGCGTTGCAGGACAGGGGGATGGGACCCAGTACTTC. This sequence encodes CSVAGQGDGTQYF.

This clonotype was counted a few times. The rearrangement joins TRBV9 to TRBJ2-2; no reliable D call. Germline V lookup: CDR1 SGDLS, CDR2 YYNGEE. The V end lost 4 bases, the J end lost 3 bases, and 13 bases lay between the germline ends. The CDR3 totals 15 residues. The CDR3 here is CASSPKFVYTGELFF. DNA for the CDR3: TGTGCCAGCAGCCCGAAGTTTGTTTACACCGGGGAGCTGTTTTTT.

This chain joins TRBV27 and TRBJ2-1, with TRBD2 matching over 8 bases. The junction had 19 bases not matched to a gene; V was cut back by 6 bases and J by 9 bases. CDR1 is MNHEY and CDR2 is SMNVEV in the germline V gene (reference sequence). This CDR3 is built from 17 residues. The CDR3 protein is CASSPRTAIAGIVEQFF. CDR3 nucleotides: TGTGCCAGCAGCCCAAGGACGGCAATAGCGGGAATTGTTGAGCAGTTCTTC.

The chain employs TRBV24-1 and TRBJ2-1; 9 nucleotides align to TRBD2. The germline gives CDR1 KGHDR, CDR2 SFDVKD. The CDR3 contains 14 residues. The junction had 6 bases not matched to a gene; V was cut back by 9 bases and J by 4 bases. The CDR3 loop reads CATRRLAVYNEQFF. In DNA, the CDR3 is TGTGCCACCCGCAGACTAGCGGTTTACAATGAGCAGTTCTTC.

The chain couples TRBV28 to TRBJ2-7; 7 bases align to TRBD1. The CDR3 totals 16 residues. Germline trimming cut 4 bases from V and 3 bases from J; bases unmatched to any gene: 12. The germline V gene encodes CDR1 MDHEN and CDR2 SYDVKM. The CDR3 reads CASSSPRGQSFYEQYF. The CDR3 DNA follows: TGTGCCAGCAGTTCCCCTCGGGGACAGTCCTTCTACGAGCAGTACTTC.

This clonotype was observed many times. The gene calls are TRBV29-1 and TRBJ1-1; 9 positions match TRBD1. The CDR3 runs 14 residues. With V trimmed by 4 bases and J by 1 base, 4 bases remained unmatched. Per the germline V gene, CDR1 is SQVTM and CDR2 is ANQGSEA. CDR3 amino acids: CSVGDRGRNTEAFF. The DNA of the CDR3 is TGCAGCGTTGGTGACAGGGGGAGGAACACTGAAGCTTTCTTT.

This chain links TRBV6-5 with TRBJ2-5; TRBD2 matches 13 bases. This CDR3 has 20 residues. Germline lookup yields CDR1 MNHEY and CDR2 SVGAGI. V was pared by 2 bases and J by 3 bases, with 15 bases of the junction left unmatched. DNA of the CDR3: TGTGCCAGCAGTTACAGGACTAGCGGGAGAAGCCCTGTATGGGAAGAGACCCAGTACTTC. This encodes CASSYRTSGRSPVWEETQYF.

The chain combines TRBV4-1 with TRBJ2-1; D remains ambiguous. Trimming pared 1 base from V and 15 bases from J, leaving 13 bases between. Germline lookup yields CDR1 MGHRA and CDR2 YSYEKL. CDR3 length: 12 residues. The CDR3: CASSQALDGPFF. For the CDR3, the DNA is TGCGCCAGCAGCCAAGCCTTAGATGGTCCGTTCTTC.

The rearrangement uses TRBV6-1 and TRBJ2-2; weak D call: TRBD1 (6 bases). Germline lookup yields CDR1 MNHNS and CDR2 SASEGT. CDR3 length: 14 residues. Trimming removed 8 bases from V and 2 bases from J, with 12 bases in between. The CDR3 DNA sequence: TGTGCCAGCGGTGGGACACGCAACACCGGGGAGCTGTTTTTT. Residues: CASGGTRNTGELFF.

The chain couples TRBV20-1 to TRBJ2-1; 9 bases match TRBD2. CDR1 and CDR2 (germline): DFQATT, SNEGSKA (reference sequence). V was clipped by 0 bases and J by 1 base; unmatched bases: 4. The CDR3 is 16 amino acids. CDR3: CSARDPGLASYNEQFF. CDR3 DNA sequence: TGCAGTGCTAGAGATCCGGGACTAGCATCCTACAATGAGCAGTTCTTC.

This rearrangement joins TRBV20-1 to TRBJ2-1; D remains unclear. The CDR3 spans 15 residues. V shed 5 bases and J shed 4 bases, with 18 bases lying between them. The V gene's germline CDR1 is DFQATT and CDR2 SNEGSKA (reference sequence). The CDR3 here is CSAPELKQFYNEQFF. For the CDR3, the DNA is TGCAGTGCTCCCGAACTGAAGCAGTTTTACAATGAGCAGTTCTTC.

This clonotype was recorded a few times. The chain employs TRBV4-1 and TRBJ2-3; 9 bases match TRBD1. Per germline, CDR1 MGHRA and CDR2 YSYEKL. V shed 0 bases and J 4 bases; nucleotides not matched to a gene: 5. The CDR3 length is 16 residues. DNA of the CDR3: TGCGCCAGCAGCCAAGAGGACAGGGGCGTCGCAGATACGCAGTATTTT. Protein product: CASSQEDRGVADTQYF.

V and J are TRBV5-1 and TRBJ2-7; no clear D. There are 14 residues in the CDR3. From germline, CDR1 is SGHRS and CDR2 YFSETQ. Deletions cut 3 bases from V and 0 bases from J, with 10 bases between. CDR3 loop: CASSSDGSSYEQYF. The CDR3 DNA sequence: TGCGCCAGCAGCTCCGACGGAAGCTCCTACGAGCAGTACTTC.

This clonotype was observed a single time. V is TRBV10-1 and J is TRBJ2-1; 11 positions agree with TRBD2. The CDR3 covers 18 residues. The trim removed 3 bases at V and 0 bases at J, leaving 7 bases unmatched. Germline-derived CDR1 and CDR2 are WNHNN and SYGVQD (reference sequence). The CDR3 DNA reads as TGCGCCAGCAGTGACCCCGGGACTAGCGGAACCTCCTACAATGAGCAGTTCTTC. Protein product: CASSDPGTSGTSYNEQFF.

The CDR3 protein is CSARGQGGLYEQYF. CDR3 bases: TGCAGTGCTAGAGGACAAGGAGGGCTCTACGAGCAGTACTTC. The chain couples TRBV20-1 to TRBJ2-5; a weak D match, TRBD2 (6 bases). TRBJ2-7 matches the DNA end more closely, so the J call is doubtful. Germline CDR1 reads DFQATT; CDR2 reads SNEGSKA (reference sequence). This CDR3 comprises 14 residues.

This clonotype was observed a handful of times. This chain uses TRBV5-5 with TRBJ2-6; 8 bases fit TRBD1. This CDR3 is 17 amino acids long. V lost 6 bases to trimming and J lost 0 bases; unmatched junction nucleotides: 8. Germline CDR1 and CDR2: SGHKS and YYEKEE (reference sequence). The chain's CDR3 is CASTPGTGSSGANVLTF. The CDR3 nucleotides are TGTGCCAGCACCCCCGGGACAGGAAGCTCTGGGGCCAACGTCCTGACTTTC.

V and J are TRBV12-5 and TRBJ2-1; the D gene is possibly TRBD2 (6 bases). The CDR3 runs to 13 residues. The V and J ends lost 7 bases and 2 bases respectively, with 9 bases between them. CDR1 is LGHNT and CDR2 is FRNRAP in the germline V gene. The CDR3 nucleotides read TGTGCTAGTGTCCGGGGGACCTACAATGAGCAGTTCTTC. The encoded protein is CASVRGTYNEQFF.

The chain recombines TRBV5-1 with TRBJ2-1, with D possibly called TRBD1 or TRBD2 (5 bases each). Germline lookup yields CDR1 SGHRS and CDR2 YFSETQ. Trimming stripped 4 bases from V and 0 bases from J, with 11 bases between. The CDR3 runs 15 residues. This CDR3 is CASSRDPTSYNEQFF. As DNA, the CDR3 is TGCGCCAGCAGCCGGGACCCGACCTCCTACAATGAGCAGTTCTTC.

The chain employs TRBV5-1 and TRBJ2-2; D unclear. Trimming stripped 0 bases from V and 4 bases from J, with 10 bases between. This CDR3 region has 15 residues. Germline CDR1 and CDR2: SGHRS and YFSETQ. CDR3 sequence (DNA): TGCGCCAGCAGCTTGGGTCATGGAGTCACCGGGGAGCTGTTTTTT. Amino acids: CASSLGHGVTGELFF.

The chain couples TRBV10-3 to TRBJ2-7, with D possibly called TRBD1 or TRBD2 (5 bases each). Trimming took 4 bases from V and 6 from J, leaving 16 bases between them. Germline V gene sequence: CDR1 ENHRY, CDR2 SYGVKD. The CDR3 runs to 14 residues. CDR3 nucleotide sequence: TGTGCCATCAGTGGTAAAGGGGACCCTGGCGAGCAGTACTTC. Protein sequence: CAISGKGDPGEQYF.

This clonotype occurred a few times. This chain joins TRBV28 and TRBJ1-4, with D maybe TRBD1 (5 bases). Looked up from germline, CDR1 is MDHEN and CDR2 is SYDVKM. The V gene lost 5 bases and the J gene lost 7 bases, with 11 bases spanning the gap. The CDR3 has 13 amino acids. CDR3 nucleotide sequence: TGTGCCAGCAGTCCAGGGTTGGGTGAAAAACTGTTTTTT. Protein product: CASSPGLGEKLFF. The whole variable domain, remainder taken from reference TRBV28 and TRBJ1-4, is DVKVTQSSRYLVKRTGEKVFLECVQDMDHENMFWYRQDPGLGLRLIYFSYDVKMKEKGDIPEGYSVSREKKERFSLILESASTNQTSMYLCASSPGLGEKLFFGSGTQLSVL.

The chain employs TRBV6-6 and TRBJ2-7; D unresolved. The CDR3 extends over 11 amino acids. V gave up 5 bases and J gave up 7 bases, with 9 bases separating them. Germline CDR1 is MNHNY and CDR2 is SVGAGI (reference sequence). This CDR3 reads CASSVGKEQYF. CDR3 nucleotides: TGTGCCAGCAGTGTCGGTAAGGAGCAGTACTTC.